The subject of this entry is one T cell receptor (beta chain). The PCR used 60 Vbeta and 13 Jbeta primers. Clones were read by immunoSEQ multiplex PCR, and TCRdb kept only the in-frame ones, dropping some. Here the sample spans about 120,000 clones, roughly 79% being singletons. From germline, CDR1 is SGHRS and CDR2 YFSETQ. CDR3 length: 15 residues. The ends lost 4 bases at V and 9 bases at J; junction bases unmatched: 8. The data derive from a study of cytomegalovirus exposure and HLA in healthy donors. This receptor was identified in a young woman in good health and CMV-seronegative. The chain recombines TRBV5-1 with TRBJ1-6; TRBD1 matches 9 bases. Source material: PBMCs. CDR3 sequence: CASSPTQGASSPLHF. DNA for the CDR3: TGCGCCAGCAGCCCTACACAGGGGGCCAGTTCACCCCTCCACTTT.